The 31 T cell receptor beta chains in this list originate from one sample, sequenced in a study of T-cell reconstitution after alpha-beta-depleted transplantation in children. Unique molecular identifiers were incorporated when the TCRbeta library was constructed. TCRdb fed the PCR reads into MiXCR, producing one record per CDR3 protein. The sample yields roughly 400,000 distinct CDR3 sequences, around 21% seen once. The starting material was PBMCs from the stem cell graft donor, obtained from the stem cell graft. Source of these receptors: a human donor who donated a stem cell graft to a child with acute myeloid leukemia.

This clonotype was picked up many times. The V gene is TRBV19, the J gene TRBJ1-2, with D unresolved. CDR1 and CDR2 (germline): LNHDA, SQIVND (reference sequence). The CDR3 totals 14 residues. V shed 5 bases and J shed 0 bases, with 10 bases lying between them. The CDR3 sequence is CASSFRNSNYGYTF. The DNA of the CDR3 is TGTGCCAGTAGTTTCAGGAACTCTAACTATGGCTACACCTTC.

The chain employs TRBV12-3 or TRBV12-4 and TRBJ2-1, with D hard to call. V shed 6 bases and J shed 10 bases, with 10 bases lying between them. The CDR3 loop spans 11 amino acids. CDR3 in amino acids: CASSPSWEQFF. The CDR3 DNA reads as TGTGCCAGCAGCCCGAGTTGGGAGCAGTTCTTC.

This clonotype was seen more than once but under ten times. The V gene is TRBV3-1, the J gene TRBJ2-2, with 10 positions matching TRBD2. Trimming took 8 bases from V and 0 from J; bases not matched to a gene: 12. Germline loops: CDR1 LGHDT, CDR2 YNNKEL (reference sequence). The CDR3 is made up of 18 amino acids. CDR3 region: CASAYVTSGITNTGELFF. CDR3 nucleotide sequence: TGTGCCAGCGCCTACGTCACTAGCGGGATAACGAACACCGGGGAGCTGTTTTTT.

This clonotype was seen repeatedly, ten times or more. J is TRBJ2-4 and V is TRBV28; TRBD1 is a possible D gene (6 bases). Trimming left V 5 bases short and J 2 bases short, with 13 bases between. This CDR3 region has 15 residues. In germline, CDR1 is MDHEN, CDR2 SYDVKM. The CDR3 sequence is CASSPPGQSKNIQYF. CDR3 DNA sequence: TGTGCCAGCAGTCCACCGGGACAATCCAAAAACATTCAGTACTTC.

The chain has TRBV10-2 and TRBJ2-7; TRBD1 matches 7 bases. Germline CDR1 reads WSHSY; CDR2 reads SAAADI. The CDR3 has 15 amino acids. J was trimmed by 0 bases and V by 6 bases; bases with no gene match: 8. The CDR3 nucleotides read TGCGCCAGCAGAGATGGGACAGCGAGCTCCTACGAGCAGTACTTC. Its translation is CASRDGTASSYEQYF.

The chain recombines TRBV20-1 with TRBJ2-3; 7 bases are a match to TRBD2. Germline CDR1 is DFQATT and CDR2 is SNEGSKA (reference sequence). CDR3 length: 14 residues. The ends lost 6 bases at V and 2 bases at J; junction bases unmatched: 8. CDR3 sequence reads: CSALGDYDTDTQYF. The CDR3 region has the DNA TGCAGTGCGCTGGGGGACTACGACACAGATACGCAGTATTTT.

The V gene is TRBV6-1, the J gene TRBJ2-3; perhaps TRBD1 as D (5 bases). Trimming pared 8 bases from V and 5 bases from J, leaving 14 bases between. The CDR3 runs 13 residues. Germline-derived CDR1 and CDR2 are MNHNS and SASEGT. The CDR3 spells CASVQGSGDTQYF. CDR3 DNA sequence: TGTGCCAGCGTGCAGGGTTCCGGAGATACGCAGTATTTT.

This clonotype showed up many times. The V gene is TRBV20-1, the J gene TRBJ2-5; 13 positions match TRBD2. Germline CDR1 reads DFQATT; CDR2 reads SNEGSKA (reference sequence). Unmatched junction bases numbered 4, after V lost 0 bases and J lost 6 bases. This CDR3 has 15 residues. Written as DNA, the CDR3 is TGCAGTGCTAGAGAAGGGACTAGCGGGAAGCAGACCCAGTACTTC. This sequence encodes CSAREGTSGKQTQYF.

The rearrangement links TRBV2 to TRBJ1-5; a possible D gene is TRBD1 (6 bases). This CDR3 contains 14 residues. Germline CDR1 and CDR2: SNHLY and FYNNEI. The V end was cut by 7 bases, the J end by 4 bases, with 14 bases between. CDR3 loop: CASNPDSRNQPQHF. As DNA, the CDR3 is TGTGCCAGCAACCCGGACAGCCGAAATCAGCCCCAGCATTTT.

This clonotype was counted a few times. This sequence joins TRBV4-2 and TRBJ1-2; 8 nucleotides match TRBD1. Per germline, CDR1 LGHNA and CDR2 YNFKEQ. With 5 bases clipped from V and 10 bases from J, the junction kept 3 bases outside the gene matches. The CDR3 consists of 11 residues. This chain's CDR3 is CASSDRGVYTF. Written as DNA, the CDR3 is TGTGCCAGCAGCGACAGGGGAGTCTACACCTTC.

DNA for the CDR3: TGTGCCAGCGGCTTTGAACAGTATCAGCCCCAGCATTTT. As protein: CASGFEQYQPQHF. The rearrangement uses TRBV12-3 or TRBV12-4 and TRBJ1-5, with D uncertain. The length of the CDR3 is 13 residues. Trimming took off 8 bases at V and 5 bases at J, with 13 bases between the two ends.

The chain carries TRBV29-1 and TRBJ2-1; a weak D match, TRBD2 (5 bases). The CDR3 totals 13 residues. Germline lookup yields CDR1 SQVTM and CDR2 ANQGSEA. The V gene lost 1 base and the J gene lost 6 bases, with 10 bases spanning the gap. In nucleotides, the CDR3 is TGCAGCGTTGAAGGACTACGGATCAATGAGCAGTTCTTC. It specifies CSVEGLRINEQFF.

The chain recombines TRBV5-1 with TRBJ2-1; a weak D match, TRBD1 (6 bases). The CDR3 is 16 residues long. The V end was cut by 2 bases, the J end by 2 bases, with 14 bases between. Germline V gene data show CDR1 as SGHRS and CDR2 as YFSETQ. The CDR3 loop is CASSFPQGTTYNEQFF. The DNA of the CDR3 is TGCGCCAGCAGCTTCCCCCAGGGGACCACCTACAATGAGCAGTTCTTC.

The chain links TRBV18 to TRBJ2-1, with D possibly TRBD1 on 6 matching bases. The germline CDR1 and CDR2 sequences are KGHSH and LQKENI. This CDR3 has 15 amino acids. Trimming pared 5 bases from V and 0 bases from J, leaving 11 bases between. DNA of the CDR3: TGTGCCAGCTCATCAGGGGATAGCTCCTACAATGAGCAGTTCTTC. It codes for CASSSGDSSYNEQFF.

The V gene is TRBV6-1, the J gene TRBJ2-7; D may match TRBD1 or TRBD2 (6 bases each). The germline V gene has CDR1 MNHNS and CDR2 SASEGT. This CDR3 comprises 15 residues. V shed 1 base and J shed 0 bases, with 10 bases lying between them. The CDR3 here is CASSEGWGASYEQYF. Here the CDR3 DNA reads TGTGCCAGCAGTGAAGGATGGGGGGCCTCCTACGAGCAGTACTTC.

The chain recombines TRBV20-1 with TRBJ2-3; 7 nucleotides match TRBD1. The CDR3 runs to 14 residues. Per germline, CDR1 DFQATT and CDR2 SNEGSKA (reference sequence). V lost 7 bases and J lost 2; bases outside the gene matches: 9. CDR3 bases: TGCAGTGGGCCCGAGACAGGGACCACAGATACGCAGTATTTT. It is translated as CSGPETGTTDTQYF.

The chain couples TRBV27 to TRBJ2-3; maybe TRBD2 (5 bases). The germline V gene encodes CDR1 MNHEY and CDR2 SMNVEV (reference sequence). Trimming took 5 bases from V and 5 from J, leaving 20 bases between them. The CDR3 is made up of 16 amino acids. DNA for the CDR3: TGTGCCAGCAGTCTAGCAGGCTCCCTCCGGGGAGATACGCAGTATTTT. Translated, it gives CASSLAGSLRGDTQYF.

This clonotype was observed at least ten times. The chain recombines TRBV7-2 with TRBJ2-3; weak D call: TRBD1 (5 bases). This CDR3 spans 14 amino acids. V lost 3 bases and J 3 bases, leaving 10 bases between the germline ends. Germline lookup yields CDR1 SGHTA and CDR2 FQGNSA. The chain's CDR3 is CASSLGRVTDTQYF. The DNA of the CDR3 is TGTGCCAGCAGCTTGGGCAGGGTGACAGATACGCAGTATTTT.

The gene calls are TRBV21-1 and TRBJ2-1; the D call of TRBD1 is as the table states it, not checked on the DNA. TRBV21-1 is flagged as a pseudogene. CDR3 size: 22 residues. CDR3 in amino acids: CASSKAPFGQALAPHQYNEQFF. The CDR3 DNA reads as TGTGCCAGCAGCAAAGCTCCTTTTGGACAGGCCCTAGCGCCCCATCAATACAATGAGCAGTTCTTC.

In nucleotides, the CDR3 is TGTGCCAGCAGTCAGGGGGGAACCTACGAGCAGTACTTC. This sequence encodes CASSQGGTYEQYF. The chain employs TRBV28 and TRBJ2-7; a possible D gene is TRBD1 (7 bases). This CDR3 comprises 13 residues. Trimming cost V 5 bases and J 2 bases, with 10 bases left between them. CDR1 and CDR2 (germline): MDHEN, SYDVKM.

This clonotype came up once. This chain uses TRBV28 with TRBJ2-7; possibly TRBD2 for D (6 bases). Germline V gene sequence: CDR1 MDHEN, CDR2 SYDVKM. The V and J ends lost 2 bases and 1 base respectively, with 12 bases between them. The CDR3 runs 15 residues. In DNA form, the CDR3 reads TGTGCCAGCAGTTTAAGCCCGGAGGGTTCCTACGAGCAGTACTTC. As protein: CASSLSPEGSYEQYF.

The gene calls are TRBV7-9 and TRBJ2-1; the D gene is possibly TRBD2 (5 bases). The CDR3 spans 14 residues. Trimming pared 4 bases from V and 6 bases from J, leaving 13 bases between. Germline values: CDR1 SEHNR, CDR2 FQNEAQ (reference sequence). The CDR3 DNA is TGTGCCAGCAGCTCAGGACTTTCCATCAATGAGCAGTTCTTC. Residues: CASSSGLSINEQFF.

The rearrangement uses TRBV20-1 and TRBJ2-3; 11 bases are shared with TRBD1. Losses at the gene ends were 2 bases for V and 5 bases for J; bases not matched to a gene: 6. CDR3 size: 15 residues. Germline values: CDR1 DFQATT, CDR2 SNEGSKA (reference sequence). In DNA, the CDR3 is TGCAGTGCTAGATCCCCGGACAGGGGGCGAGATACGCAGTATTTT. This translates into CSARSPDRGRDTQYF.

V gene TRBV28 combines with J gene TRBJ1-5; D not resolved. V dropped 6 bases and J dropped 3 bases, with 15 bases sitting between them. Per germline, CDR1 MDHEN and CDR2 SYDVKM. The CDR3 is made up of 15 amino acids. CDR3 sequence: CASRRHDNNNQPQHF. CDR3 nucleotides: TGTGCCAGCAGACGACATGACAATAACAATCAGCCCCAGCATTTT.

This clonotype appeared a few times. The J gene is TRBJ1-2, the V gene TRBV20-1; D is possibly TRBD1 (5 bases). CDR3 size: 13 residues. The V end lost 3 bases, the J end lost 0 bases, and 8 bases lay between the germline ends. The germline V gene has CDR1 DFQATT and CDR2 SNEGSKA (reference sequence). CDR3 residues: CSARDISNYGYTF. CDR3 DNA sequence: TGCAGTGCTAGGGACATCTCTAACTATGGCTACACCTTC.

This clonotype showed up just a few times. The genes are TRBV7-9 and TRBJ2-5; 9 bases map to TRBD1. The ends lost 7 bases at V and 3 bases at J; junction bases unmatched: 6. Germline-derived CDR1 and CDR2 are SEHNR and FQNEAQ (reference sequence). The CDR3 has 14 residues. The CDR3 coding sequence is TGTGCCAGCACCGGGACAGGGAGGGAAGAGACCCAGTACTTC. Translating gives CASTGTGREETQYF.

CDR3 in amino acids: CATSRGGGTPYEQYF. The CDR3 coding sequence is TGTGCCACCAGCAGAGGGGGGGGGACGCCCTACGAGCAGTACTTC. The chain joins TRBV15 to TRBJ2-7; 7 positions match TRBD2. J was trimmed by 2 bases and V by 1 base; bases with no gene match: 5. This CDR3 contains 15 residues. Germline CDR1 LNHNV, CDR2 YYDKDF (reference sequence).

The genes are TRBV12-3 or TRBV12-4 and TRBJ1-4; D might be TRBD1 (6 bases). Trimming removed 2 bases at V and 8 bases at J, with 15 bases between. The CDR3 contains 15 residues. The CDR3 DNA reads TGTGCCAGCAGTTTATTCAGGGGTACGGAGGAAAAACTGTTTTTT. Residues: CASSLFRGTEEKLFF.

CDR3 residues: CASSPPGTGARYTGELFF. The CDR3, as DNA: TGCGCCAGCAGCCCCCCCGGGACAGGGGCTAGATACACCGGGGAGCTGTTTTTT. J is TRBJ2-2 and V is TRBV5-1, with 10 bases fitting TRBD1. V shed 4 bases and J 3 bases; nucleotides not matched to a gene: 12. The CDR3 spans 18 residues. The germline CDR1 and CDR2 sequences are SGHRS and YFSETQ.

The CDR3 sequence: CASSLGGLDRQETQYF. The DNA of the CDR3 is TGTGCCAGCAGCTTGGGAGGGCTGGATCGGCAAGAGACCCAGTACTTC. This chain joins TRBV5-5 and TRBJ2-5; D perhaps matches TRBD2 (5 bases). The V and J ends lost 0 bases and 2 bases respectively, with 14 bases between them. The CDR3 loop spans 16 amino acids. CDR1 and CDR2 from the germline V gene are SGHKS and YYEKEE (reference sequence).

This clonotype was detected only a few times. The V call is TRBV6-1, the J call TRBJ2-7, with TRBD2 matching 9 bases. V trimming: 7 bases; J trimming: 3 bases; junction bases outside the gene matches: 13. Germline CDR1 and CDR2: MNHNS and SASEGT. This CDR3 spans 16 amino acids. Here the CDR3 DNA reads TGTGCCAGCATCCGAAACCGGGTAGCGGGAGTCTACGAGCAGTACTTC. As protein: CASIRNRVAGVYEQYF.